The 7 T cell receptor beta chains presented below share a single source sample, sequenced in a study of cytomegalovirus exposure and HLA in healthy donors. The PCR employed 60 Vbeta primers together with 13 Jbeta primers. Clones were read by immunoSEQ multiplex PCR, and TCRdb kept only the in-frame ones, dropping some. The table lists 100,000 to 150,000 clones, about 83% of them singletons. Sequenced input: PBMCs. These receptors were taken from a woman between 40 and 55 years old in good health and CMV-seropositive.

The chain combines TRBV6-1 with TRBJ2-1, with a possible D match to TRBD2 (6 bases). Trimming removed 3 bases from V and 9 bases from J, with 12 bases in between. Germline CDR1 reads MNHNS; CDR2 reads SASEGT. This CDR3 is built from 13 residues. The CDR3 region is CASSELATGEQFF. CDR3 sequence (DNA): TGTGCCAGCAGTGAGCTAGCGACGGGTGAGCAGTTCTTC.

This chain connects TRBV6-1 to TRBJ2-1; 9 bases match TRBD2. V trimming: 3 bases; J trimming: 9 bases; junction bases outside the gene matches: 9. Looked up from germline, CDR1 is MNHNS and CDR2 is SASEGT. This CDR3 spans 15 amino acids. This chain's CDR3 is CASSDLLAGFGEQFF. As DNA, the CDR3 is TGTGCCAGCAGTGATCTGCTAGCGGGGTTCGGTGAGCAGTTCTTC.

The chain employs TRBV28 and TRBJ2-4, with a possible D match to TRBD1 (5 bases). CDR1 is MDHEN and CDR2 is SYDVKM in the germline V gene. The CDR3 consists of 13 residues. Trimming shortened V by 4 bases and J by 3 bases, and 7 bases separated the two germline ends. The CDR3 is CASSYQGKNIQYF. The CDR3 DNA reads TGTGCCAGCAGTTACCAGGGCAAAAACATTCAGTACTTC.

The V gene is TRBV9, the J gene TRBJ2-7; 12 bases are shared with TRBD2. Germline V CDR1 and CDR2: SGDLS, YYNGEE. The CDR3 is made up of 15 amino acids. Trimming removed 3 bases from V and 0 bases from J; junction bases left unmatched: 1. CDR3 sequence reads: CASSETSGSSYEQYF. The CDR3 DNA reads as TGTGCCAGCAGCGAGACTAGCGGGAGCTCCTACGAGCAGTACTTC.

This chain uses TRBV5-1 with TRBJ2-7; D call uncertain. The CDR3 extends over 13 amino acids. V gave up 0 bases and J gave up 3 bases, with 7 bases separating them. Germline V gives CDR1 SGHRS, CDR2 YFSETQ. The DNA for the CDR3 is TGCGCCAGCAGCTTGGGGCAGGACTACGAGCAGTACTTC. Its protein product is CASSLGQDYEQYF.

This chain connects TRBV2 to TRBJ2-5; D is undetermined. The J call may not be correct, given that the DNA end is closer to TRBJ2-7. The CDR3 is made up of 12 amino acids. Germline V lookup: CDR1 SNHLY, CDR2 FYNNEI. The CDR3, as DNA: TGTGCCAGCAGGGTAAATACCTACGAGCAGTACTTC. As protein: CASRVNTYEQYF.

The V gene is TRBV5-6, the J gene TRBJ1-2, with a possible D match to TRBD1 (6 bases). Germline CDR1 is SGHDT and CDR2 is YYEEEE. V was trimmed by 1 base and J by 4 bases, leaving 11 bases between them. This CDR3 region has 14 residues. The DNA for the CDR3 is TGTGCCAGCAGCTTGAGTGACAGGATCTATGGCTACACCTTC. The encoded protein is CASSLSDRIYGYTF.